The 20 T cell receptor beta chains below were found in one sample sequenced in a study of cytomegalovirus exposure and HLA in healthy donors. The PCR made use of 60 Vbeta and 13 Jbeta primers. Method: immunoSEQ multiplex PCR; TCRdb's copy keeps in-frame clones and lacks some. The repertoire includes around 97,000 clones, around 9.6% of them detected once, and roughly 4.7% sits in the top ten. Sequenced input: PBMCs. These receptors were collected from a man aged 50 to 60 in good health and CMV-seropositive.

This clone has a handful of counts. This chain joins TRBV7-9 and TRBJ1-2; D not resolved. The CDR3 length is 13 residues. The V end was cut by 5 bases, the J end by 9 bases, with 16 bases between. Germline values: CDR1 SEHNR, CDR2 FQNEAQ (reference sequence). In DNA form, the CDR3 reads TGTGCCAGCAGCGCAGAGGGCCCTAGCAGCTACACCTTC. Its protein is CASSAEGPSSYTF.

This clone turned up a few times. This chain joins TRBV7-9 and TRBJ2-6; D remains unclear. Germline values: CDR1 SEHNR, CDR2 FQNEAQ (reference sequence). The CDR3 spans 16 residues. V lost 5 bases, J lost 0 bases, and 11 bases lay in between. The DNA for the CDR3 is TGTGCCAGCAGCCCCCGGGTGTTCTCTGGGGCCAACGTCCTGACTTTC. Amino acid sequence: CASSPRVFSGANVLTF.

In this sample, this clone turned up a few times. The chain joins TRBV19 to TRBJ2-3; D is unresolved. The CDR3 has 14 residues. Germline V gene lookup returns CDR1 LNHDA and CDR2 SQIVND (reference sequence). V gave up 1 base and J gave up 4 bases, with 9 bases separating them. The CDR3 DNA follows: TGTGCCAGTAGTATAGCCCCTAGTCCAGATACGCAGTATTTT. This encodes CASSIAPSPDTQYF.

This clone was detected only a few times. The rearrangement uses TRBV6-1 and TRBJ1-2, with D possibly TRBD1 on 6 matching bases. In germline, CDR1 is MNHNS, CDR2 SASEGT. The CDR3 has 13 amino acids. Trimming pared 6 bases from V and 8 bases from J, leaving 16 bases between. This CDR3 is CASRWDKGTGYTF. Here the CDR3 DNA reads TGTGCCAGCAGGTGGGACAAAGGGACAGGCTACACCTTC.

This clone has just a few counts. The chain combines TRBV6-5 with TRBJ2-2; 10 bases are a match to TRBD1. CDR3 size: 15 residues. Trimming cost V 6 bases and J 4 bases; bases outside gene matches: 5. Germline assignment: CDR1 MNHEY and CDR2 SVGAGI. The CDR3 here is CASRTGQGFTGELFF. The CDR3 DNA reads as TGTGCCAGCAGAACGGGACAGGGGTTCACCGGGGAGCTGTTTTTT.

The V call is TRBV11-2, the J call TRBJ2-7; D gene unclear. V dropped 5 bases and J dropped 2 bases, with 10 bases sitting between them. Germline CDR1 SGHAT, CDR2 FQNNGV. The CDR3 totals 13 residues. The CDR3 nucleotides read TGTGCCAGCAGCCCAGTCAGCGCCTACGAGCAGTACTTC. It codes for CASSPVSAYEQYF.

This clone is deemed medium-sized. This chain uses TRBV7-9 with TRBJ2-7; D might be TRBD1 (6 bases). V was trimmed by 5 bases and J by 5 bases, leaving 16 bases between them. Germline loops: CDR1 SEHNR, CDR2 FQNEAQ (reference sequence). The CDR3 is made up of 14 amino acids. The CDR3 loop reads CASSLQQGNHEQYF. The CDR3 DNA reads as TGTGCCAGCAGCCTGCAACAGGGCAACCACGAGCAGTACTTC.

There are a few counts of this clone. The chain employs TRBV10-1 and TRBJ2-3; D is ambiguous. Trimming shortened V by 0 bases and J by 9 bases, and 13 bases separated the two germline ends. Germline values: CDR1 WNHNN, CDR2 SYGVQD (reference sequence). The length of the CDR3 is 14 residues. In nucleotides, the CDR3 is TGCGCCAGCAGTGAGTCGGTACTACCCGGGACGCAGTATTTT. Translating it yields CASSESVLPGTQYF.

The chain employs TRBV7-2 and TRBJ2-4, with 9 bases matching TRBD1. Germline CDR1 is SGHTA and CDR2 is FQGNSA. The CDR3 loop spans 16 amino acids. The V gene end was trimmed by 4 bases and the J gene end by 7 bases; junction bases not matched to a gene: 11. The chain's CDR3 is CASSSNGEDRGNIQYF. In nucleotides, the CDR3 is TGTGCCAGCAGCTCTAACGGGGAGGACAGGGGCAACATTCAGTACTTC. Looking up the rest from reference TRBV7-2 and TRBJ2-4 gives the full variable domain: GAGVSQSPSNKVTEKGKDVELRCDPISGHTALYWYRQSLGQGLEFLIYFQGNSAPDKSGLPSDRFSAERTGGSVSTLTIQRTQQEDSAVYLCASSSNGEDRGNIQYFGAGTRLSVL.

The rearrangement uses TRBV9 and TRBJ2-2, with 7 bases identical to TRBD2. V shed 4 bases, J shed 6 bases, and the junction held 12 bases outside the gene matches. Looked up from germline, CDR1 is SGDLS and CDR2 is YYNGEE. The CDR3 extends over 16 amino acids. The DNA for the CDR3 is TGTGCCAGCAGCCCCCTGGCGGGAGTGGTTCCCGGGGAGCTGTTTTTT. Its translation is CASSPLAGVVPGELFF.

J is TRBJ2-1 and V is TRBV11-2; TRBD1 agrees at 9 bases. J lost 7 bases, V lost 5 bases, and 6 bases had no gene match. The CDR3 covers 14 residues. Germline V gene sequence: CDR1 SGHAT, CDR2 FQNNGV. The DNA for the CDR3 is TGTGCCAGCAGCCCGCGACAGGGGGGGAATGAGCAGTTCTTC. This codes for CASSPRQGGNEQFF.

V usage is TRBV27 and J usage is TRBJ1-5; D is perhaps TRBD1 (5 bases). Per the germline V gene, CDR1 is MNHEY and CDR2 is SMNVEV (reference sequence). Trimming cost V 4 bases and J 5 bases, with 12 bases left between them. The CDR3 has 14 residues. The CDR3 coding sequence is TGTGCCAGCAGTTCCGGGACTGAGCATCAGCCCCAGCATTTT. Its translation: CASSSGTEHQPQHF.

The table lists this clone with a few counts. The V gene is TRBV28, the J gene TRBJ1-1; no reliable D call. V gave up 5 bases and J gave up 7 bases, with 29 bases separating them. Germline assignment: CDR1 MDHEN and CDR2 SYDVKM. This CDR3 is built from 18 residues. The CDR3 sequence: CASSPLMGHRGMGSEAFF. DNA for the CDR3: TGTGCCAGCAGTCCCCTTATGGGCCACAGAGGGATGGGAAGTGAAGCTTTCTTT. Full variable domain (outside the CDR3, taken from reference TRBV28 and TRBJ1-1): DVKVTQSSRYLVKRTGEKVFLECVQDMDHENMFWYRQDPGLGLRLIYFSYDVKMKEKGDIPEGYSVSREKKERFSLILESASTNQTSMYLCASSPLMGHRGMGSEAFFGQGTRLTVV.

The chain has TRBV15 and TRBJ2-7, with a tentative D call TRBD1 (5 bases). V was trimmed by 1 base and J by 0 bases, leaving 10 bases between them. The CDR3 is 15 amino acids. Germline CDR1 and CDR2: LNHNV and YYDKDF (reference sequence). The CDR3 DNA sequence: TGTGCCACCAGCAGAGCAGGGTCCAACTCCTACGAGCAGTACTTC. Its translation: CATSRAGSNSYEQYF.

This clone has only a few counts. The chain links TRBV11-2 to TRBJ2-3; 7 bases agree with TRBD1. J was trimmed by 6 bases and V by 6 bases; bases with no gene match: 0. Looked up from germline, CDR1 is SGHAT and CDR2 is FQNNGV. This CDR3 comprises 11 residues. Written as DNA, the CDR3 is TGTGCCAGCAGACAGGGGGATACGCAGTATTTT. Its protein product is CASRQGDTQYF.

The chain employs TRBV5-4 and TRBJ1-6; TRBD1 agrees at 7 bases. V lost 0 bases to trimming and J lost 7 bases; unmatched junction nucleotides: 7. The CDR3 covers 16 residues. The V gene's germline CDR1 is SGHNT and CDR2 YYREEE (reference sequence). The CDR3 nucleotides are TGTGCCAGCAGCTTGGGTGGGGGACAGTCAAATTCACCCCTCCACTTT. It is translated as CASSLGGGQSNSPLHF.

In this sample, this clone turned up a few times. The J gene is TRBJ1-2, the V gene TRBV20-1; D remains unclear. Trimming took 6 bases from V and 5 from J, leaving 4 bases between them. CDR1 DFQATT and CDR2 SNEGSKA come from the germline V gene (reference sequence). This CDR3 is built from 9 residues. The CDR3 nucleotides read TGCAGTGCCCGGTATGGCTACACCTTC. Protein: CSARYGYTF.

The rearrangement uses TRBV11-2 and TRBJ2-7; possible D gene TRBD1, 6 bases. The CDR3 sequence is 15 residues long. Per the germline V gene, CDR1 is SGHAT and CDR2 is FQNNGV. Trimming left V 0 bases short and J 4 bases short, with 13 bases between. The CDR3 DNA reads as TGTGCCAGCAGCTTAGATCGTCGGGACAAATACGAGCAGTACTTC. Its translation is CASSLDRRDKYEQYF. The full variable domain, its missing parts supplied by reference TRBV11-2 and TRBJ2-7, is EAGVAQSPRYKIIEKRQSVAFWCNPISGHATLYWYQQILGQGPKLLIQFQNNGVVDDSQLPKDRFSAERLKGVDSTLKIQPAKLEDSAVYLCASSLDRRDKYEQYFGPGTRLTVT.

A few counts support this clone. The V and J genes are TRBV30 and TRBJ2-3, with 7 bases identical to TRBD1. The germline V gene encodes CDR1 GTSNPN and CDR2 SVGIG (reference sequence). The V segment lost 4 bases and the J segment 4 bases; nucleotides outside the gene matches: 2. CDR3 length: 12 amino acids. The CDR3 DNA sequence: TGTGCCTGGACAGGGGGTGCAGATACGCAGTATTTT. Translated: CAWTGGADTQYF.

The genes are TRBV11-1 and TRBJ2-7; D perhaps matches TRBD2 (6 bases). V was trimmed by 4 bases and J by 2 bases, leaving 21 bases between them. Germline CDR1 is SGHAT and CDR2 is FQDESV (reference sequence). This CDR3 has 17 residues. CDR3 sequence: CASSSNSGQIGPYEQYF. For the CDR3, the DNA is TGTGCCAGCAGCTCGAATAGCGGACAAATCGGGCCCTACGAGCAGTACTTC.